The 27 T cell receptor beta chains in this list originate from one sample, sequenced in a study of blood T cells in healthy people across ages. It was with a sample-barcoded 5' primer and a J-beta primer mix that a second PCR of about 7 to 12 cycles was run. MiXCR was run by TCRdb on the 5' RACE reads, yielding one entry per CDR3 protein. The repertoire holds 700,000 to 1,000,000 distinct CDR3 sequences, roughly 44% seen once, with roughly 19% in the top ten. Sequencing was performed on blood. The receptors shown here come from a man aged 55 to 70 in good health.

The rearrangement joins TRBV7-2 to TRBJ2-1; D is perhaps TRBD1 (6 bases). Per germline, CDR1 SGHTA and CDR2 FQGNSA. Trimming stripped 1 base from V and 5 bases from J, with 15 bases between. The CDR3 is made up of 16 amino acids. The CDR3 DNA reads TGTGCCAGCAGCTTAGGATCAGGGGTCCCTAACAATGAGCAGTTCTTC. It yields the protein CASSLGSGVPNNEQFF.

This clonotype was counted once. The chain couples TRBV29-1 to TRBJ2-7; TRBD1 matches 10 bases. CDR3 length equals 12 residues. Germline trimming cut 6 bases from V and 7 bases from J; bases unmatched to any gene: 6. Germline V gives CDR1 SQVTM, CDR2 ANQGSEA. CDR3 DNA sequence: TGCAGCGTGGGGACAGGGGTGAGTGAGCAGTACTTC. Amino acid sequence: CSVGTGVSEQYF.

This clonotype was counted between two and nine times. V and J are TRBV27 and TRBJ1-6; D not certain. The germline V and J ends were trimmed by 5 bases and 8 bases, with 22 bases remaining between them. Germline V gene sequence: CDR1 MNHEY, CDR2 SMNVEV (reference sequence). The CDR3 extends over 17 amino acids. This CDR3 is CASSPRSIRPSDSPLHF. As DNA, the CDR3 is TGTGCCAGCAGTCCAAGGTCAATCCGGCCCTCGGATTCACCCCTCCACTTT.

CDR3 in DNA: TGCAGTGCTACCCACGGGGGGGCCGGAGATACGCAGTATTTT. It translates to CSATHGGAGDTQYF. The rearrangement links TRBV20-1 to TRBJ2-3, with 8 bases identical to TRBD2. This CDR3 is built from 14 residues. Germline loops: CDR1 DFQATT, CDR2 SNEGSKA (reference sequence). The ends lost 4 bases at V and 5 bases at J; junction bases unmatched: 8.

The rearrangement joins TRBV6-1 to TRBJ2-5, with D possibly matching TRBD2 (5 bases). The germline CDR1 and CDR2 sequences are MNHNS and SASEGT. V was trimmed by 3 bases and J by 11 bases, leaving 22 bases between them. The CDR3 extends over 15 amino acids. CDR3 sequence (DNA): TGTGCCAGCAGTGACGGGGTTTTTGGCTACAATGAGCAGTACTTC. Its protein is CASSDGVFGYNEQYF.

This rearrangement joins TRBV10-3 to TRBJ1-4; D gene unclear. Trimming left V 6 bases short and J 3 bases short, with 14 bases between. Germline V gene data show CDR1 as ENHRY and CDR2 as SYGVKD. The CDR3 runs 15 residues. The CDR3 sequence is CAIRPVGNSNEKLFF. DNA of the CDR3: TGTGCCATCAGACCCGTGGGTAATTCTAATGAAAAACTGTTTTTT.

This clonotype was detected only a few times. This rearrangement joins TRBV28 to TRBJ2-5, with unresolved D. CDR3 length equals 12 residues. The V end was cut by 3 bases, the J end by 4 bases, with 6 bases between. CDR1 and CDR2 (germline): MDHEN, SYDVKM. The CDR3 sequence: CASSFFSETQYF. The DNA for the CDR3 is TGTGCCAGCAGTTTTTTTTCAGAGACCCAGTACTTC.

This clonotype was found once. The rearrangement links TRBV27 to TRBJ2-3; unclear D gene. Trimming cost V 5 bases and J 0 bases, with 12 bases left between them. This CDR3 has 15 amino acids. The germline V gene has CDR1 MNHEY and CDR2 SMNVEV (reference sequence). CDR3 sequence reads: CASSQALSSTDTQYF. The CDR3 DNA sequence: TGTGCCAGCAGTCAGGCGTTATCTAGCACAGATACGCAGTATTTT.

J is TRBJ2-7 and V is TRBV12-3 or TRBV12-4, with D perhaps being TRBD1 or TRBD2 (5 bases each). The CDR3 runs to 13 residues. V was shortened by 7 bases and J by 4 bases, with 14 bases between the two germline ends. The CDR3 DNA follows: TGTGCCAGCACCCGGGACGCTTGGTACGAGCAGTACTTC. Amino acid sequence: CASTRDAWYEQYF.

The chain links TRBV18 to TRBJ2-1, with 8 positions matching TRBD2. V was clipped by 2 bases and J by 7 bases; unmatched bases: 10. This CDR3 spans 16 amino acids. Germline V gene sequence: CDR1 KGHSH, CDR2 LQKENI. The CDR3 sequence is CASSPGYGTRGNEQFF. CDR3 bases: TGTGCCAGCTCACCAGGATACGGGACTAGAGGGAATGAGCAGTTCTTC. Drawing the rest from reference TRBV18 and TRBJ2-1, the complete variable domain is NAGVMQNPRHLVRRRGQEARLRCSPMKGHSHVYWYRQLPEEGLKFMVYLQKENIIDESGMPKERFSAEFPKEGPSILRIQQVVRGDSAAYFCASSPGYGTRGNEQFFGPGTRLTVL.

This clonotype was found a few times. The chain carries TRBV12-3 or TRBV12-4 and TRBJ1-2; no clear D gene. The ends were cut back, 7 bases at V and 4 bases at J, with 10 bases in the middle. The CDR3 totals 12 residues. The CDR3 coding sequence is TGTGCCAGCACCACGGGAAGCTATGGCTACACCTTC. This translates into CASTTGSYGYTF.

The chain recombines TRBV15 with TRBJ2-7, with D possibly matching TRBD1 (5 bases). The V and J ends lost 1 base and 3 bases respectively, with 7 bases between them. The CDR3 extends over 13 amino acids. Germline loops: CDR1 LNHNV, CDR2 YYDKDF (reference sequence). CDR3 bases: TGTGCCACCAGCAGAGGAACAGGCTACGAGCAGTACTTC. Protein sequence: CATSRGTGYEQYF.

The V and J genes are TRBV3-1 and TRBJ2-1; the D gene could be TRBD1 or TRBD2 (5 bases each). CDR1 is LGHDT, CDR2 YNNKEL, per germline (reference sequence). The CDR3 consists of 14 residues. The germline V and J ends were trimmed by 4 bases and 14 bases, with 21 bases remaining between them. The CDR3 bases are TGTGCCAGCAGCCCCCGGGGCCGGACCCTTACTGAGTTCTTC. It codes for CASSPRGRTLTEFF.

This chain links TRBV12-3 or TRBV12-4 with TRBJ2-4, with 12 bases that match TRBD2. The DNA end lines up better with TRBJ2-7; the J call may be wrong. There are 16 residues in the CDR3. The CDR3 DNA sequence: TGTGCCAGCAGTCCTCTAGCGGGGGGGTTCTCTCACGAGCAGTACTTC. Encoded protein: CASSPLAGGFSHEQYF.

In nucleotides, the CDR3 is TGTGCCAGCTCACTTGAGCGGGCCAACAATGAGCAGTTCTTC. It specifies CASSLERANNEQFF. The genes are TRBV18 and TRBJ2-1, with a weak D call TRBD2 (6 bases). With 4 bases removed from V and 5 bases from J, the gap between germline ends came to 12 bases. CDR1 and CDR2 (germline): KGHSH, LQKENI. There are 14 residues in the CDR3.

The chain carries TRBV7-2 and TRBJ2-5; 9 bases are shared with TRBD2. Trimming took 5 bases from V and 5 from J; bases not matched to a gene: 15. This CDR3 is built from 17 residues. CDR1 is SGHTA, CDR2 FQGNSA, per germline. The CDR3 DNA reads TGTGCCAGCAGCCCATATACCCTCCTAACTAGCGGGGAGACCCAGTACTTC. Translated, it gives CASSPYTLLTSGETQYF.

The chain is built from TRBV2 and TRBJ2-5, with TRBD1 matching 7 bases. Germline V gene lookup returns CDR1 SNHLY and CDR2 FYNNEI. This CDR3 has 17 amino acids. The J segment lost 0 bases and the V segment lost 7 bases, leaving 14 bases of the junction unmatched. Here the CDR3 reads CASKLGIRQGYQETQYF. The CDR3 coding sequence is TGTGCCAGCAAATTGGGAATACGACAGGGATACCAAGAGACCCAGTACTTC.

The rearrangement links TRBV5-5 to TRBJ2-3; D is possibly TRBD2 (5 bases). Trimming stripped 1 base from V and 1 base from J, with 10 bases between. This CDR3 has 15 amino acids. Germline V gives CDR1 SGHKS, CDR2 YYEKEE (reference sequence). The CDR3 loop reads CASSLSGVRTDTQYF. In DNA, the CDR3 is TGTGCCAGCAGCTTGTCCGGGGTTCGCACAGATACGCAGTATTTT.

This clonotype has more than one count but fewer than ten. The rearrangement links TRBV12-3 or TRBV12-4 to TRBJ2-4, with D perhaps given as TRBD1 or TRBD2 (5 bases each). This CDR3 has 14 amino acids. With 1 base removed from V and 15 bases from J, the gap between germline ends came to 19 bases. The CDR3 region is CASSLETDGRRRYF. In DNA, the CDR3 is TGTGCCAGCAGTTTAGAGACAGACGGCCGGAGGAGGTACTTC.

There are a few counts of this clonotype. The chain carries TRBV6-2 or TRBV6-3 and TRBJ2-7, with TRBD2 matching over 7 bases. Per germline, CDR1 MNHEY and CDR2 SVGEGT. The junction had 11 bases not matched to a gene; V was cut back by 6 bases and J by 0 bases. The CDR3 spans 16 residues. For the CDR3, the DNA is TGTGCCAGCAGGACCCCTGAGGGAGGGTACTCCTACGAGCAGTACTTC. Protein sequence: CASRTPEGGYSYEQYF.

There are a few counts of this clonotype. One end of the junction is discordant with germline, which a read error may explain. V and J are TRBV7-3 and TRBJ1-1; no clear D. CDR1 is SGHTA and CDR2 is FQGTGA in the germline V gene. The CDR3 consists of 15 residues. CDR3 sequence: CASSLTGAVNTEAFF. CDR3 nucleotides: TGTGCTAGCAGCTTAACGGGTGCAGTAAACACTGAAGCTTTCTTT.

The rearrangement joins TRBV5-5 to TRBJ2-1; 12 bases match TRBD2. Germline V gives CDR1 SGHKS, CDR2 YYEKEE (reference sequence). CDR3 length: 15 amino acids. After removal of 3 bases from V and 8 bases from J, the junction contained 6 bases not matched to a gene. The CDR3 reads CASSYPSGGVDEQFF. The CDR3, as DNA: TGTGCCAGCAGCTACCCTAGCGGGGGGGTGGATGAGCAGTTCTTC.

The rearrangement uses TRBV6-2 or TRBV6-3 and TRBJ1-1; D gene ambiguous. V lost 2 bases to trimming and J lost 0 bases, with 7 bases between them. Germline V CDR1 and CDR2: MNHEY, SVGEGT. The CDR3 sequence is 14 residues long. Here the CDR3 DNA reads TGTGCCAGCAGTTACAGGAATTTGAACACTGAAGCTTTCTTT. Amino acids: CASSYRNLNTEAFF.

The V call is TRBV4-3, the J call TRBJ1-2; D is possibly TRBD1 (5 bases). CDR1 and CDR2 from the germline V gene are LGHNA and YSLEER. The CDR3 runs to 14 residues. V was trimmed by 0 bases and J by 5 bases, leaving 10 bases between them. CDR3 DNA: TGCGCCAGCAGCCAAGACAGGGTAAAGTATGGCTACACCTTC. This gives the protein CASSQDRVKYGYTF.

The chain links TRBV2 to TRBJ2-1, with D perhaps TRBD2 (6 bases). CDR3 length equals 12 residues. The ends were cut back, 4 bases at V and 10 bases at J, with 11 bases in the middle. CDR1 is SNHLY and CDR2 is FYNNEI in the germline V gene. DNA of the CDR3: TGTGCCAGCAGTGGGTCTAGCGACGAGCAGTTCTTC. Encoded protein: CASSGSSDEQFF.

This clonotype was seen many times. V gene TRBV15 combines with J gene TRBJ2-7; 9 bases match TRBD1. Germline trimming cut 2 bases from V and 6 bases from J; bases unmatched to any gene: 8. Germline V gives CDR1 LNHNV, CDR2 YYDKDF (reference sequence). The CDR3 spans 15 residues. CDR3 nucleotide sequence: TGTGCCACCAGCAGAACCGGGACAGGGAGGCTCGAGCAGTACTTC. Its translation: CATSRTGTGRLEQYF. The entire variable domain, with the rest obtained from reference TRBV15 and TRBJ2-7, is as follows: DAMVIQNPRYQVTQFGKPVTLSCSQTLNHNVMYWYQQKSSQAPKLLFHYYDKDFNNEADTPDNFQSRRPNTSFCFLDIRSPGLGDTAMYLCATSRTGTGRLEQYFGPGTRLTVT.

This clonotype appeared a few times. A read error may be the cause here, since a much bigger clone is one base away. The rearrangement uses TRBV20-1 and TRBJ2-7; TRBD2 matches 7 bases. After removal of 1 base from V and 7 bases from J, the junction contained 10 bases not matched to a gene. This CDR3 is built from 14 residues. Per germline, CDR1 DFQATT and CDR2 SNEGSKA (reference sequence). Here the CDR3 reads CSARGGDGGNEQYF. Written as DNA, the CDR3 is TGCAGTGCTAGAGGCGGGGACGGGGGGAATGAGCAGTACTTC.